This T cell receptor beta chain was identified during a study of PD-1 blockade in classical Hodgkin lymphoma. A note on this clone: As yet, its antigen is unknown.

The germline V gene encodes CDR1 PRHDT and CDR2 FYEKMQ (reference sequence). V lost 1 base and J 11 bases, leaving 11 bases between the germline ends. This CDR3 is built from 12 residues. Generated by immunoSEQ multiplex PCR, the TCRdb table keeps only in-frame clones and is missing some. In the table there are approximately 89,000 clones, approximately 88% of which are singletons. Study-wide points: CD4+ TCR diversity, unlike CD8+, climbed significantly by C4D1.

All patients experienced relapse after autologous stem cell transplantation, and brentuximab vedotin exposure was variable. The receptor was isolated from a human donor with classical Hodgkin lymphoma. The chain links TRBV13 to TRBJ1-1; D not certain. Here the sequenced sample was peripheral blood mononuclear cells (PBMCs), taken at baseline. CDR3 coding DNA: TGTGCCAGCAGCTTAGTTGGGGTGAGGGCTTTCTTT. Protein: CASSLVGVRAFF.